Following are 25 T cell receptor beta chains from one sample sequenced in a study of beta chain features in type 1 diabetes. Study-level points and caveats: Moderate yet significant TCRB CDR3 shortening was seen in Type 1 diabetes patients in all four CD4+ subsets.

TCRB transcripts that were expressed got sequenced, as all of the isolated RNA had been reverse transcribed. Libraries were prepared by immunoSEQ multiplex PCR; TCRdb keeps only in-frame clonotypes and omits some of them. The top ten hold 0.028% of the sample, which has 250,000 or so clones, just over 20% seen once. Their cognate antigens are unknown. The material sequenced was naive CD4+ T cells from blood. The receptors were gathered from a woman aged 40 to 50 with type 1 diabetes.

A few counts support this clone. This chain uses TRBV15 with TRBJ2-4; 9 bases are a match to TRBD1. V lost 4 bases to trimming and J lost 6 bases; unmatched junction nucleotides: 7. In germline, CDR1 is LNHNV, CDR2 YYDKDF (reference sequence). The CDR3 covers 15 residues. The DNA for the CDR3 is TGTGCCACCAGCACGACAGGGGGAGATCGAAACATTCAGTACTTC. Its translation: CATSTTGGDRNIQYF.

This clone was observed a few times. The V call is TRBV6-5, the J call TRBJ2-7; a possible D gene is TRBD1 (6 bases). Looked up from germline, CDR1 is MNHEY and CDR2 is SVGAGI. This CDR3 is 13 amino acids long. Trimming took 6 bases from V and 3 from J, leaving 12 bases between them. The CDR3 region is CASRPGTNYEQYF. In DNA, the CDR3 is TGTGCCAGCAGACCCGGGACAAACTACGAGCAGTACTTC.

This clone was seen more than once but under ten times. This sequence joins TRBV25-1 and TRBJ1-2; D is perhaps TRBD1 (6 bases). The germline gives CDR1 MGHDK, CDR2 SYGVNS. The CDR3 has 12 residues. V gave up 6 bases and J gave up 4 bases, with 9 bases separating them. The DNA for the CDR3 is TGTGCCAGCAGCGACAGGAGCTATGGCTACACCTTC. It specifies CASSDRSYGYTF.

The V call is TRBV18, the J call TRBJ2-7; weak D call: TRBD2 (6 bases). The V end was cut by 5 bases, the J end by 3 bases, with 17 bases between. Germline V gives CDR1 KGHSH, CDR2 LQKENI. This CDR3 comprises 15 residues. The CDR3 DNA reads as TGTGCCAGCTCAGGAGGGTCCGGGATAAACTACGAGCAGTACTTC. Translating it yields CASSGGSGINYEQYF.

The chain recombines TRBV4-1 with TRBJ2-1; 9 bases align to TRBD2. Germline V gives CDR1 MGHRA, CDR2 YSYEKL. After removal of 0 bases from V and 2 bases from J, the junction contained 5 bases not matched to a gene. This CDR3 region has 17 residues. The CDR3: CASSQDQVAGAYNEQFF. The CDR3 DNA is TGCGCCAGCAGCCAAGACCAGGTAGCGGGAGCCTACAATGAGCAGTTCTTC.

This chain connects TRBV5-4 to TRBJ2-5; TRBD2 aligns across 8 bases. V lost 0 bases and J lost 2; bases outside the gene matches: 3. The germline gives CDR1 SGHNT, CDR2 YYREEE (reference sequence). The CDR3 covers 15 residues. The CDR3 reads CASSLVAGGQETQYF. In DNA, the CDR3 is TGTGCCAGCAGCTTGGTGGCGGGGGGACAAGAGACCCAGTACTTC.

This clone came up once. The chain joins TRBV5-1 to TRBJ2-7, with 9 bases matching TRBD2. The CDR3 is 16 amino acids. With V trimmed by 4 bases and J by 0 bases, 8 bases remained unmatched. Germline assignment: CDR1 SGHRS and CDR2 YFSETQ. CDR3 bases: TGCGCCAGCAGCCAATTAGCGGGGGAGAGCTCCTACGAGCAGTACTTC. Amino acid sequence: CASSQLAGESSYEQYF.

This clone has just a few counts. The rearrangement joins TRBV7-9 to TRBJ1-2; D is unclear. This CDR3 has 13 amino acids. CDR1 and CDR2 (germline): SEHNR, FQNEAQ (reference sequence). V lost 7 bases to trimming and J lost 4 bases, with 13 bases between them. CDR3 region: CASTPREGYGYTF. CDR3 coding DNA: TGTGCCAGCACCCCACGGGAGGGCTATGGCTACACCTTC.

The chain joins TRBV5-1 to TRBJ2-2; 10 bases map to TRBD1. With 2 bases clipped from V and 3 bases from J, the junction kept 7 bases outside the gene matches. The CDR3 consists of 17 residues. Germline-derived CDR1 and CDR2 are SGHRS and YFSETQ. CDR3 nucleotides: TGCGCCAGCAGCTTTCTCACCGGGACAGGGGACACCGGGGAGCTGTTTTTT. Amino acids: CASSFLTGTGDTGELFF.

This clone was detected a few times. One junction end disagrees with the germline gene, perhaps due to a read error. The gene calls are TRBV7-2 and TRBJ2-3, with 11 bases lining up with TRBD2. The length of the CDR3 is 13 residues. Germline V gene sequence: CDR1 SGHTA, CDR2 FQGNSA. This chain's CDR3 is CASSSIAGGLIDF. CDR3 bases: TGTGCCAGCAGCTCGATAGCGGGAGGGCTAATAGATTTT.

This clone was observed a few times. V is TRBV20-1 and J is TRBJ2-3, with TRBD2 as a possible D gene (6 bases). The CDR3 contains 11 residues. Trimming took 3 bases from V and 8 from J, leaving 9 bases between them. The germline V gene has CDR1 DFQATT and CDR2 SNEGSKA (reference sequence). The CDR3 is CSARVGGTQYF. Here the CDR3 DNA reads TGCAGTGCTAGGGTGGGAGGTACGCAGTATTTT.

The V gene is TRBV7-2, the J gene TRBJ1-1; possibly TRBD1 for D (5 bases). The germline CDR1 and CDR2 sequences are SGHTA and FQGNSA. V lost 4 bases and J 2 bases, leaving 11 bases between the germline ends. The CDR3 length is 14 residues. The CDR3 region has the DNA TGTGCCAGCAGCTCTTCGACAGCCAACACTGAAGCTTTCTTT. Its translation is CASSSSTANTEAFF.

This sequence joins TRBV28 and TRBJ2-7; 8 bases agree with TRBD2. This CDR3 region has 15 residues. Per germline, CDR1 MDHEN and CDR2 SYDVKM. J lost 3 bases, V lost 4 bases, and 8 bases had no gene match. This chain's CDR3 is CASSSRIAGRYEQYF. CDR3 DNA: TGTGCCAGCAGTTCCCGGATAGCGGGACGCTACGAGCAGTACTTC.

As regards this clone: Other DNA sequences from this sample encode an identical CDR3 as well. The chain has TRBV7-2 and TRBJ2-5, with D hard to call. The germline V and J ends were trimmed by 3 bases and 5 bases, with 7 bases remaining between them. This CDR3 is 12 amino acids long. CDR1 and CDR2 (germline): SGHTA, FQGNSA. CDR3 nucleotides: TGTGCCAGCAGCTTGTCACGGGAGACCCAGTACTTC. This gives the protein CASSLSRETQYF. Drawing the rest from reference TRBV7-2 and TRBJ2-5, the complete variable domain is GAGVSQSPSNKVTEKGKDVELRCDPISGHTALYWYRQSLGQGLEFLIYFQGNSAPDKSGLPSDRFSAERTGGSVSTLTIQRTQQEDSAVYLCASSLSRETQYFGPGTRLLVL.

Only a few counts were recorded for this clone. The J gene is TRBJ1-2, the V gene TRBV30, with TRBD1 identical over 7 bases. Losses at the gene ends were 5 bases for V and 5 bases for J; bases not matched to a gene: 8. Germline values: CDR1 GTSNPN, CDR2 SVGIG (reference sequence). The CDR3 runs 13 residues. CDR3 bases: TGTGCCTGGGTGGGACAGCCAGGGTATGGCTACACCTTC. This codes for CAWVGQPGYGYTF.

The V and J genes are TRBV29-1 and TRBJ1-3, with D possibly matching TRBD1 (6 bases). V was trimmed by 7 bases and J by 4 bases, leaving 14 bases between them. Germline V gene data show CDR1 as SQVTM and CDR2 as ANQGSEA. The CDR3 extends over 13 amino acids. This chain's CDR3 is CSGQRQAGNTIYF. The DNA for the CDR3 is TGCAGCGGACAGAGACAGGCAGGAAACACCATATATTTT.

This clone was detected a few times. Other nucleotide sequences in the sample specify the same CDR3. V gene TRBV7-3 combines with J gene TRBJ2-3, with 8 bases that match TRBD1. The CDR3 has 14 residues. V dropped 6 bases and J dropped 1; count of bases not matched to a gene: 3. Looked up from germline, CDR1 is SGHTA and CDR2 is FQGTGA. CDR3 loop: CASSLGQGTDTQYF. The CDR3 bases are TGTGCCAGCAGTTTGGGACAGGGCACAGATACGCAGTATTTT.

This clone has only a few counts. V is TRBV7-9 and J is TRBJ2-1; the D gene is possibly TRBD2 (5 bases). V was shortened by 7 bases and J by 8 bases, with 15 bases between the two germline ends. This CDR3 contains 13 residues. The germline CDR1 and CDR2 sequences are SEHNR and FQNEAQ (reference sequence). As DNA, the CDR3 is TGTGCCAGCACAGAGCTAGCTGTCGATGAGCAGTTCTTC. It is translated as CASTELAVDEQFF.

This clone came up a few times. The chain links TRBV30 to TRBJ1-2; no reliable D call. Germline V gene data show CDR1 as GTSNPN and CDR2 as SVGIG (reference sequence). This CDR3 has 14 amino acids. The germline V and J ends were trimmed by 2 bases and 8 bases, with 18 bases remaining between them. CDR3 DNA sequence: TGTGCCTGGAGTCCCTATGGAAAGGGAGTAGGCTACACCTTC. It is translated as CAWSPYGKGVGYTF.

This clone has more than one count but fewer than ten. The chain uses TRBV7-9 and TRBJ1-1; D remains ambiguous. This CDR3 is 13 amino acids long. The V and J ends lost 5 bases and 1 base respectively, with 8 bases between them. CDR1 SEHNR and CDR2 FQNEAQ come from the germline V gene (reference sequence). The CDR3 DNA reads TGTGCCAGCAGCCCGACACAGAACACTGAAGCTTTCTTT. Residues: CASSPTQNTEAFF.

This chain connects TRBV7-9 to TRBJ1-1; D is undetermined. Germline CDR1 is SEHNR and CDR2 is FQNEAQ (reference sequence). The CDR3 covers 14 residues. The V end was cut by 5 bases, the J end by 1 base, with 11 bases between. CDR3 amino acids: CASSRRPANTEAFF. The CDR3, as DNA: TGTGCCAGCAGCAGGAGACCGGCGAACACTGAAGCTTTCTTT.

CDR3 loop: CASSFGGNNEQFF. In nucleotides, the CDR3 is TGTGCCAGCAGCTTCGGCGGAAACAATGAGCAGTTCTTC. This rearrangement joins TRBV7-9 to TRBJ2-1; D gene unclear. The CDR3 runs 13 residues. Germline-derived CDR1 and CDR2 are SEHNR and FQNEAQ (reference sequence). V shed 3 bases and J shed 5 bases, with 8 bases lying between them.

V gene TRBV29-1 combines with J gene TRBJ2-5, with 9 bases identical to TRBD1. Losses at the gene ends were 5 bases for V and 4 bases for J; bases not matched to a gene: 2. CDR3 length: 12 amino acids. Per germline, CDR1 SQVTM and CDR2 ANQGSEA. CDR3 in amino acids: CSVSTGGETQYF. The CDR3 coding sequence is TGCAGCGTTTCGACAGGGGGAGAGACCCAGTACTTC.

The chain carries TRBV29-1 and TRBJ2-3; D gene unclear. The V and J ends lost 5 bases and 0 bases respectively, with 12 bases between them. Germline values: CDR1 SQVTM, CDR2 ANQGSEA. The CDR3 is 14 amino acids. CDR3 nucleotides: TGCAGCGTTAGTCCTACCATTAGCACAGATACGCAGTATTTT. Protein product: CSVSPTISTDTQYF.

This clone was found a few times. The chain joins TRBV9 to TRBJ2-2, with D perhaps matching TRBD2 (5 bases). The germline CDR1 and CDR2 sequences are SGDLS and YYNGEE. V shed 2 bases and J shed 7 bases, with 15 bases lying between them. CDR3 length: 15 residues. The CDR3 loop reads CASSVGSGAGGELFF. DNA of the CDR3: TGTGCCAGCAGCGTGGGGAGCGGTGCTGGCGGGGAGCTGTTTTTT. Variable domain in full (rest from reference TRBV9 and TRBJ2-2): DSGVTQTPKHLITATGQRVTLRCSPRSGDLSVYWYQQSLDQGLQFLIQYYNGEERAKGNILERFSAQQFPDLHSELNLSSLELGDSALYFCASSVGSGAGGELFFGEGSRLTVL.